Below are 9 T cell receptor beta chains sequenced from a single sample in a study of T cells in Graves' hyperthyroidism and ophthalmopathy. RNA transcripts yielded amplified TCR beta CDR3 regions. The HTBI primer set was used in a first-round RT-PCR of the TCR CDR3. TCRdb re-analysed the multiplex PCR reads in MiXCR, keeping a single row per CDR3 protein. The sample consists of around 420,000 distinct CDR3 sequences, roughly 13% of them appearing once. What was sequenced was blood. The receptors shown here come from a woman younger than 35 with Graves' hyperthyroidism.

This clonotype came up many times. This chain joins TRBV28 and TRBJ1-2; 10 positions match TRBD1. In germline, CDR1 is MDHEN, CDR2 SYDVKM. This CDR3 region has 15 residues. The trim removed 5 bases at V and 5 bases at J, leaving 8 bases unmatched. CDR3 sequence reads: CASSPDRGLWYGYTF. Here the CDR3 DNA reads TGTGCCAGCAGTCCTGACAGGGGGCTTTGGTATGGCTACACCTTC.

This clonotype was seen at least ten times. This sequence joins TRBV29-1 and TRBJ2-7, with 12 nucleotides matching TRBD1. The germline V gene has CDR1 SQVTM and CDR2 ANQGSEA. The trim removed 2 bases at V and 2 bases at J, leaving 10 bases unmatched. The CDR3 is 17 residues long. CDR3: CSVESTLGQGATYEQYF. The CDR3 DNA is TGCAGCGTTGAATCGACCTTGGGACAGGGGGCAACCTACGAGCAGTACTTC.

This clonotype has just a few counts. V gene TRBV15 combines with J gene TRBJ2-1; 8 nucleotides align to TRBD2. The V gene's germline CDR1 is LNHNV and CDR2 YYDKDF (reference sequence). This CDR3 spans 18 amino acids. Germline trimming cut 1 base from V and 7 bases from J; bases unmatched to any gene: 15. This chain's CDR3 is CATSRGRGMGTSPNEQFF. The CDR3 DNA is TGTGCCACCAGCAGAGGTAGGGGTATGGGGACTAGTCCAAATGAGCAGTTCTTC.

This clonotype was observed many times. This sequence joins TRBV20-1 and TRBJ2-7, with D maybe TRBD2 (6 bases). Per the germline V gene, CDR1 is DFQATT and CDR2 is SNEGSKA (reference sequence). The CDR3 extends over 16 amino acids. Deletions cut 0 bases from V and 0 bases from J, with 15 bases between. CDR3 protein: CSARDLLATSSYEQYF. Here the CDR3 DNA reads TGCAGTGCTAGAGATCTGCTAGCGACTAGCTCCTACGAGCAGTACTTC.

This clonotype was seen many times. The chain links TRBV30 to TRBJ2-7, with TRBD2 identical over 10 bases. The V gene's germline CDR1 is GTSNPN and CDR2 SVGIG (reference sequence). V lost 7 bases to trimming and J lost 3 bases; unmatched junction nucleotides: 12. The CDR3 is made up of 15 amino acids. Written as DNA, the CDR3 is TGTGCCTTCCGGGACAGAGTAGCGGGGGGCTACGAGCAGTACTTC. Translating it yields CAFRDRVAGGYEQYF.

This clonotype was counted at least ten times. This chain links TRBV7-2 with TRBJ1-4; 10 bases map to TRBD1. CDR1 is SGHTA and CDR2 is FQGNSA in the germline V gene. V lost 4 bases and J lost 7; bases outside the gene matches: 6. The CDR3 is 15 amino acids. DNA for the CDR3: TGTGCCAGCAGCTGGGGGACAGGGGACAGTGAAAAACTGTTTTTT. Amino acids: CASSWGTGDSEKLFF.

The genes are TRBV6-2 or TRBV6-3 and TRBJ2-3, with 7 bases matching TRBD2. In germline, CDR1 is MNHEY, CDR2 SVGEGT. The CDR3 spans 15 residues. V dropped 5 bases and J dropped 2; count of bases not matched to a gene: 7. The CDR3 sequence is CASSLSGITTDTQYF. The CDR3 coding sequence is TGTGCCAGCAGTCTCAGCGGGATTACCACAGATACGCAGTATTTT.

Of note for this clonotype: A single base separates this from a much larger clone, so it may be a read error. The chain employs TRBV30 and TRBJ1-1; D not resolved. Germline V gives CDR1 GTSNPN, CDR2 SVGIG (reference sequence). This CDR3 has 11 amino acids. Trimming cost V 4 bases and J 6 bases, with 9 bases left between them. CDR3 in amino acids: CAWNRRAEAFF. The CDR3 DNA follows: TGTGCCTGGAACCGGCGGGCTGAAGCTTTCTTT.

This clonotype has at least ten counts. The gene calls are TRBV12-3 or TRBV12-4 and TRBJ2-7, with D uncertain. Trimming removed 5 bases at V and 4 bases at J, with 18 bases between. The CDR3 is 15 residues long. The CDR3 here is CASSLHDNALYEQYF. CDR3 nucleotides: TGTGCCAGCAGTCTACACGATAATGCCTTGTACGAGCAGTACTTC.